This TCR beta chain originates from a study of monozygotic twins with inflammatory bowel disease. Regarding the study as a whole: IBD patients showed reduced TCRbeta diversity (inverse Simpson) versus healthy co-twins. Patient-to-patient differences in immunosuppressive treatment may have added variability to the repertoires.

To note about this clonotype: What it recognizes is unknown.

The quantity of total RNA per TCR library was roughly 3,700 ng. Incorporation of UMIs carrying a 6-nucleotide sample barcode was performed by template switching. TCRdb reprocessed the 5' RACE reads and reports one entry per CDR3 protein, with no DNA. The sample data list more than 85,000 distinct CDR3 sequences. Sequencing was done on a sample of blood. The receptor comes from a human donor with ulcerative colitis or Crohn's disease, or a healthy co-twin of an affected twin (not recorded which).

This CDR3 reads CASSPLGRQGGRETQYF. This chain connects TRBV7-6 to TRBJ2-5; TCRdb selects TRBD1, and the lack of DNA leaves this call unchecked. The CDR3 covers 17 residues. The germline gives CDR1 SGHVS, CDR2 FNYEAQ.